A selection of T cell receptor beta chains follows, all from one sample in a study of monozygotic twins with inflammatory bowel disease. TCRdb reprocessed the 5' RACE reads and stores each CDR3 protein as one record, lacking DNA. The listing contains more than 300,000 distinct CDR3 sequences. Sequenced sample: blood. The receptor source for this set is a human donor with ulcerative colitis or Crohn's disease, or a healthy co-twin of an affected twin (not recorded which). The CDR3 runs from the conserved cysteine through the conserved F or W.

TRBV20-1	TRBJ2-1	CSASGRGAYNEQFF
TRBV6-5	TRBJ2-1	CASSYSPTGRVTEQFF
TRBV7-2	TRBJ2-3	CASSSAGGPTSTDTQYF
TRBV11-2	TRBJ1-2	CASSSRPAGATNYGYTF
TRBV7-8	TRBJ2-3	CASSFSGTSGNTDTQYF
TRBV4-2	TRBJ2-7	CASSQDQAPSYEQYF
TRBV2	TRBJ2-5	CASTSGETQYF
TRBV3-1	TRBJ2-2	CASSQGGGGDTANTGELFF
TRBV5-4	TRBJ1-4	CASSLKEGGNEKLFF
TRBV12-3/TRBV12-4	TRBJ1-2	CASSGTSNYGYTF
TRBV12-3/TRBV12-4	TRBJ2-7	CASSGRMYEQYF
TRBV9	TRBJ2-7	CASSVGGSTYEQYF
TRBV3-1	TRBJ1-2	CASSRANYGYTF
TRBV5-1	TRBJ1-4	CASTGWTGTNEKLFF
TRBV4-3	TRBJ2-1	CASSQDTRFYNEQFF
TRBV7-9	TRBJ1-5	CASSLATGGSQPQHF
TRBV6-2/TRBV6-3	TRBJ1-5	CASNMGLNQPQHF
TRBV20-1	TRBJ2-7	CSASWGLAGNFYEQYF
TRBV20-1	TRBJ2-7	CSARPPRPGLTYEQYF
TRBV5-1	TRBJ1-1	CASSFSGDMNTEAFF
TRBV7-9	TRBJ1-2	CASSLRDRGTSGYGYTF
TRBV6-2/TRBV6-3	TRBJ1-1	CASSFTTSGTISLFF
TRBV6-2/TRBV6-3	TRBJ1-4	CASSTPGATNEKLFF
TRBV27	TRBJ1-2	CASSFGQGDYGYTF
TRBV7-9	TRBJ2-5	CASSFGSRRETQYF
TRBV10-3	TRBJ1-2	CAGSGTGWNYGYTF
TRBV5-4	TRBJ2-3	CASSFGQGGVPDTQYF
TRBV5-1	TRBJ2-5	CASSLRTTQETQYF
TRBV6-2/TRBV6-3	TRBJ2-7	CASRKDRGLFYEQYF
TRBV27	TRBJ1-4	CASRRDRANEKLFF
TRBV7-6	TRBJ1-2	CASSPGTGPDGYTF
TRBV5-4	TRBJ1-6	CASSPTSGDSPLHF
TRBV2	TRBJ2-7	CASSDRRTGGSEQYF
TRBV12-3/TRBV12-4	TRBJ2-4	CASSLWGIAKNIQYF
TRBV20-1	TRBJ1-2	CSALLQQGDKRGYTF
TRBV20-1	TRBJ2-2	CSASGQGGGELFF
TRBV7-2	TRBJ1-1	CASSATASPGAVAFF